What follows are 20 T cell receptor beta chains derived from one specimen sequenced in a study of identical twins. TCRdb used MiXCR to reprocess the 5' RACE reads, holding one entry per CDR3 protein. The repertoire includes around 530,000 distinct CDR3 sequences, roughly 15% of them detected once, and 0.44% sits in the top ten. The same data also contributed to another study, on yellow fever vaccine responses in identical twins.

Sequencing was done on a sample of CD4+ T cells sorted from blood. Source of these receptors: a woman aged 18-35 years in good health.

The chain couples TRBV20-1 to TRBJ1-2, with 9 bases matching TRBD1. The germline CDR1 and CDR2 sequences are DFQATT and SNEGSKA (reference sequence). V shed 5 bases and J 4 bases; nucleotides not matched to a gene: 5. The CDR3 totals 13 residues. CDR3 in DNA: TGCAGTGCTCCGGGACAGGGAACCTATGGCTACACCTTC. It encodes CSAPGQGTYGYTF.

This clonotype has ten or more counts. Here the CDR3 reads CATSPGQGPYNEQFF. Here the CDR3 DNA reads TGTGCCACCAGCCCGGGACAGGGGCCCTACAATGAGCAGTTCTTC. The chain combines TRBV24-1 with TRBJ2-1; 10 nucleotides match TRBD1. In germline, CDR1 is KGHDR, CDR2 SFDVKD. The CDR3 sequence is 15 residues long. After removal of 7 bases from V and 2 bases from J, the junction contained 4 bases not matched to a gene.

This clonotype was picked up many times. The rearrangement uses TRBV14 and TRBJ2-1; D remains unclear. CDR3 size: 13 residues. Germline lookup yields CDR1 SGHDN and CDR2 FVKESK. Trimming left V 1 base short and J 9 bases short, with 10 bases between. The CDR3: CASSQGALGEQFF. Here the CDR3 DNA reads TGTGCCAGCAGCCAAGGAGCCTTGGGTGAGCAGTTCTTC.

This chain links TRBV7-9 with TRBJ2-7, with D possibly being TRBD1 (5 bases). Trimming stripped 5 bases from V and 4 bases from J, with 12 bases between. This CDR3 has 13 amino acids. The germline gives CDR1 SEHNR, CDR2 FQNEAQ (reference sequence). CDR3 sequence (DNA): TGTGCCAGCAGCATGGACAAGGGTTACGAGCAGTACTTC. This codes for CASSMDKGYEQYF.

Remarks on this clonotype: A clone one base away is much larger, so this may be a read error. CDR3 region: CASSPDRESTDTQYF. CDR3 DNA: TGTGCCAGCAGCCCGGACAGGGAAAGCACAGATACGCAGTATTTT. The chain recombines TRBV7-4 with TRBJ2-3; TRBD1 agrees at 8 bases. The V gene's germline CDR1 is SGHVT and CDR2 SQSDAQ. V trimming: 5 bases; J trimming: 0 bases; junction bases outside the gene matches: 4. This CDR3 has 15 residues.

In this sample, this clonotype turned up many times. The chain couples TRBV12-3 or TRBV12-4 to TRBJ1-4; D gene uncertain. The CDR3 has 16 amino acids. V was shortened by 6 bases and J by 4 bases, with 18 bases between the two germline ends. The CDR3 coding sequence is TGTGCCAGCAGCCCCCGGGCCCCCCGGGGTAATGAAAAACTGTTTTTT. It yields the protein CASSPRAPRGNEKLFF.

This clonotype has only a few counts. This rearrangement joins TRBV12-3 or TRBV12-4 to TRBJ1-2, with no clear D. The ends were cut back, 3 bases at V and 8 bases at J, with 10 bases in the middle. The CDR3 has 12 amino acids. This chain's CDR3 is CASSFGFFGYTF. For the CDR3, the DNA is TGTGCCAGCAGTTTTGGATTTTTCGGCTACACCTTC.

The genes are TRBV7-3 and TRBJ1-2, with TRBD1 matching 7 bases. The germline V gene encodes CDR1 SGHTA and CDR2 FQGTGA. The J segment lost 6 bases and the V segment lost 5 bases, leaving 15 bases of the junction unmatched. The CDR3 is 16 residues long. CDR3 in amino acids: CASSPEGGTAAHGYTF. In DNA form, the CDR3 reads TGTGCCAGCAGCCCCGAGGGTGGGACAGCTGCTCATGGCTACACCTTC.

This chain connects TRBV27 to TRBJ2-1, with a weak D call TRBD1 (5 bases). The length of the CDR3 is 13 residues. CDR1 and CDR2 from the germline V gene are MNHEY and SMNVEV (reference sequence). V lost 7 bases and J 4 bases, leaving 11 bases between the germline ends. DNA for the CDR3: TGTGCCAGCATGGGGCAGACATACAATGAGCAGTTCTTC. As protein: CASMGQTYNEQFF.

There are many counts of this clonotype. CDR3: CASSRLPWLTF. In nucleotides, the CDR3 is TGTGCCAGCAGTAGGCTTCCCTGGCTCACCTTC. The chain has TRBV12-3 or TRBV12-4 and TRBJ1-2; the D is unclear. This CDR3 comprises 11 residues. V shed 5 bases and J shed 13 bases, with 14 bases lying between them.

This clonotype has a count of ten or more. The J gene is TRBJ1-2, the V gene TRBV5-1; D is ambiguous. This CDR3 spans 13 amino acids. With 0 bases removed from V and 8 bases from J, the gap between germline ends came to 11 bases. Germline assignment: CDR1 SGHRS and CDR2 YFSETQ. The CDR3 DNA is TGCGCCAGCAGCTTGGGTCTTCCGGAGGGCTACACCTTC. Its protein is CASSLGLPEGYTF.

The rearrangement uses TRBV28 and TRBJ2-7; a weak D match, TRBD1 (5 bases). The CDR3 covers 15 residues. Trimming pared 3 bases from V and 3 bases from J, leaving 15 bases between. Per germline, CDR1 MDHEN and CDR2 SYDVKM. As DNA, the CDR3 is TGTGCCAGCAGTTTCTCGGTCAGGGAAAGCTACGAGCAGTACTTC. This sequence encodes CASSFSVRESYEQYF.

This chain joins TRBV10-3 and TRBJ1-1, with 8 bases fitting TRBD1. Germline lookup yields CDR1 ENHRY and CDR2 SYGVKD. V lost 10 bases and J lost 1; bases outside the gene matches: 5. This CDR3 is 13 amino acids long. The CDR3 here is CATQGARNTEAFF. DNA for the CDR3: TGTGCCACTCAGGGGGCGAGGAACACTGAAGCTTTCTTT.

This clonotype was seen many times. The chain joins TRBV12-3 or TRBV12-4 to TRBJ1-2; no clear D gene. This CDR3 has 13 residues. The V end lost 3 bases, the J end lost 0 bases, and 5 bases lay between the germline ends. CDR3 in amino acids: CASSFSANYGYTF. The DNA of the CDR3 is TGTGCCAGCAGTTTCTCCGCTAACTATGGCTACACCTTC.

This clonotype occurred a few times. This chain connects TRBV5-1 to TRBJ2-1, with 7 positions matching TRBD2. J lost 2 bases, V lost 4 bases, and 6 bases had no gene match. The V gene's germline CDR1 is SGHRS and CDR2 YFSETQ. The CDR3 loop spans 15 amino acids. The CDR3 reads CASSLRDYTYNEQFF. The CDR3 DNA sequence: TGCGCCAGCAGCCTGAGGGACTATACCTACAATGAGCAGTTCTTC.

This clonotype was seen ten or more times. This chain joins TRBV12-3 or TRBV12-4 and TRBJ1-4; 8 bases are a match to TRBD1. V trimming: 2 bases; J trimming: 8 bases; junction bases outside the gene matches: 7. CDR3 length: 15 amino acids. The DNA for the CDR3 is TGTGCCAGCAGTTTACAGGGGGCGCCCAGAGAAAAACTGTTTTTT. Translation gives CASSLQGAPREKLFF.

The sample holds a few counts of this clonotype. The chain couples TRBV20-1 to TRBJ1-4; D is perhaps TRBD1 (5 bases). The CDR3 totals 12 residues. Looked up from germline, CDR1 is DFQATT and CDR2 is SNEGSKA (reference sequence). The V end lost 3 bases, the J end lost 8 bases, and 10 bases lay between the germline ends. CDR3 sequence (DNA): TGCAGTGCTAGGGGAGGGGTGGAAAAACTGTTTTTT. Translated, it gives CSARGGVEKLFF.

The chain combines TRBV5-1 with TRBJ1-1, with a possible D match to TRBD1 (6 bases). Looked up from germline, CDR1 is SGHRS and CDR2 is YFSETQ. V shed 2 bases and J shed 6 bases, with 8 bases lying between them. CDR3 length equals 12 residues. The CDR3 DNA reads as TGCGCCAGCAGCTTTGAGGGGGCTGAAGCTTTCTTT. This sequence encodes CASSFEGAEAFF. The full variable domain, with the rest looked up from reference TRBV5-1 and TRBJ1-1, is KAGVTQTPRYLIKTRGQQVTLSCSPISGHRSVSWYQQTPGQGLQFLFEYFSETQRNKGNFPGRFSGRQFSNSRSEMNVSTLELGDSALYLCASSFEGAEAFFGQGTRLTVV.

This clonotype came up a few times. The chain links TRBV24-1 to TRBJ2-1, with 8 bases identical to TRBD1. Germline CDR1 is KGHDR and CDR2 is SFDVKD. CDR3 size: 16 residues. Germline trimming cut 4 bases from V and 4 bases from J; bases unmatched to any gene: 8. For the CDR3, the DNA is TGTGCCACCAGTGACCCCACGGGACAGGTGTACAATGAGCAGTTCTTC. Residues: CATSDPTGQVYNEQFF.

This clonotype was detected a few times. V gene TRBV5-1 combines with J gene TRBJ1-5; D unclear. The V and J ends lost 4 bases and 5 bases respectively, with 10 bases between them. CDR1 is SGHRS, CDR2 YFSETQ, per germline. The CDR3 sequence is 13 residues long. DNA for the CDR3: TGCGCCAGCAGCCCCGACCGAGATCAGCCCCAGCATTTT. This sequence encodes CASSPDRDQPQHF.